Listed here is a single TCR beta chain. This clonotype was detected a few times. The antigen it recognizes is unknown. The record has no base qualities; no much larger clone is one base away. V and J are trimmed by 0 bases and 8 bases, and the gene matches miss 7 bases of the junction. The CDR3 goes from the cysteine to the phenylalanine over 15 residues. Only the CDR3 part of the read is kept: 45 bases, read in frame from the first base. CDR1 SGHRS and CDR2 YFSETQ were looked up in the germline V gene. The reads were generated on an Illumina HiSeq 2500. Quantitative 5'-RACE with molecular barcodes was the method used to prepare the TCR beta libraries. Per the source publication's procedure: Disease-linked TCR variants were identified with a new computational method built on a probabilistic model of VDJ rearrangement. The raw public reads went through TCRdb reprocessing: fastp at Q25, MiXCR clone calling, in-frame beta chains kept. Each CDR3 protein gets just one entry, which takes the most common genes and DNA from the rows behind it. The V and J calls and clone size come from TCRdb's table, not from the authors' own analysis. In this sample the table shows around 440,000 distinct CDR3 sequences, roughly 18% of which occur a single time. The top ten hold approximately 1% of the sample.

This sample is part of a study of CD8 T cells in ankylosing spondylitis (dated by TCRdb to 2016 to 2017). For context, the study as a whole: To find TCR variants linked to disease, the study profiled T cell receptor beta repertoires in ankylosing spondylitis patients and healthy donors. Peripheral blood was sampled, and synovial fluid was also collected from ankylosing spondylitis patients. The whole study cohort included some 100 healthy donors and 25 ankylosing spondylitis patients.

Paper-wide results and their limitations: In peripheral blood, the disease-linked clones were found at relatively low frequencies and had a CD8+ phenotype. A TCR beta motif of eight highly homologous amino acid variants appeared characteristic of blood from ankylosing spondylitis patients. Some motif variants had previously been reported in the synovial fluid and blood of reactive arthritis patients, which suggests shared mechanisms of disease initiation. Significant enrichment of the disease-linked clones was reported in matched synovial fluid samples from ankylosing spondylitis patients.

The sequencing sample was made of blood, either unsorted or a sorted T cell fraction (not recorded which). This sequence uses TRBV5-1 and TRBJ2-1; TRBD2 aligns with 8 central bases. This TCR derives from a male donor with ankylosing spondylitis. The DNA sequence is as follows: TGCGCCAGCAGCTTGGTGGGTCGAGCGGGAGATGAGCAGTTCTTC. This translates into CASSLVGRAGDEQFF. With the portions outside the CDR3 filled from the reference TRBV5-1 and TRBJ2-1 genes, the complete variable region becomes KAGVTQTPRYLIKTRGQQVTLSCSPISGHRSVSWYQQTPGQGLQFLFEYFSETQRNKGNFPGRFSGRQFSNSRSEMNVSTLELGDSALYLCASSLVGRAGDEQFFGPGTRLTVL.